The clone carrying this TCR beta chain was counted a few times. Its antigen is unidentified. The data were obtained in a study of spatial heterogeneity in lung cancer. The overall study: Patients with untreated early-stage non-small cell lung cancer, numbering 72, were the donors. The follow-up PBMC samples were sequenced whenever they were available. The median time to follow-up was 2 to 3 years after resection. The library had UMIs, and each TCR and UMI pair averaged more than ten raw reads. Overall study results and limits: Circulating ubiquitous expanded tumor TCRs were observed more frequently at resection than at follow-up.

Germline CDR1 SGHTA, CDR2 FQGNSA. This CDR3 has 16 amino acids. Unmatched junction bases numbered 7, after V lost 1 base and J lost 6 bases. Via MiXCR, TCRdb re-called the 5' RACE reads, giving one row per CDR3 protein. The data contain 25,000 or so distinct CDR3 sequences, approximately 6% of them singletons. Time point meaning: blood at routine non-recurrence follow-up after resection. Unsorted samples of tumor, nontumor lung or frozen PBMC had their whole RNA sequenced. The receptor was derived from a male donor with early-stage non-small cell lung cancer. The chain carries TRBV7-2 and TRBJ2-2, with 8 positions matching TRBD2. The sequenced sample was PBMCs, obtained at follow-up. CDR3 nucleotides: TGTGCCAGCAGCTTAGTTGGTAGCGGGGTCTCCGGGGAGCTGTTTTTT. Translating gives CASSLVGSGVSGELFF.